The clone carrying this T cell receptor beta chain was seen a few times. Its antigen is undetermined. This sample stems from a study of T cells in Graves' hyperthyroidism and ophthalmopathy. General study points: Most thyroid clonotypes that were expanded above 0.001 also turned up in blood.

CDR1 and CDR2 (germline): SGHKS, YYEKEE (reference sequence). The CDR3 consists of 13 residues. V lost 2 bases and J 5 bases, leaving 5 bases between the germline ends. Hyperthyroidism patients were newly diagnosed, had disease duration under 2 months, and were aged 18 to 65 years. Those patients with uncontrolled infection, other autoimmune disease, pregnancy or lactation were excluded. Fresh peripheral blood, 10 ml, yielded the PBMCs. TCR beta CDR3 regions were amplified from RNA. When the TCR CDR3 underwent first-round RT-PCR, the HTBI primer set was used. MiXCR, applied by TCRdb to the multiplex PCR reads, yields one record per CDR3 protein. The table shows 300,000 to 400,000 distinct CDR3 sequences, with under 15% occurring only once.

The source is a woman between 18 and 30 years old with Graves' hyperthyroidism. This chain uses TRBV5-5 with TRBJ1-6; D is possibly TRBD1 (5 bases). Sequenced material: blood. The CDR3 DNA is TGTGCCAGCAGCTTCAGGGATAATTCACCCCTCCACTTT. Encoded protein: CASSFRDNSPLHF.